A selection of T cell receptor beta chains follows, all from one sample in a study of Tregs in tolerant kidney transplant recipients. TCRdb's table, derived via immunoSEQ multiplex PCR, lists solely in-frame clones and lacks some. The sample includes some 65,000 clones, less than 90% of them seen just once. Sequencing input: CD4+ T cells from blood. These receptors came from a human donor in good health. The CDR3 runs from the conserved cysteine through the conserved F or W. D genes are given only for firm matches. A row's size may be missing; if present it is once, few, many or a size class.

CDR3aa,CDR3nt,len,j_gene,abundance,v_gene,d_gene
CASGDQVNYGYTF,TGTGCCAGCGGTGACCAAGTTAACTATGGCTACACCTTC,13,TRBJ1-2,-,TRBV6-5,-
CASSEHPNTEAFF,TGTGCCAGCAGTGAACACCCGAACACTGAAGCTTTCTTT,13,TRBJ1-1,-,TRBV2,-
CASGLFTYRHYEQYF,TGTGCTAGTGGTTTGTTCACTTACAGACACTACGAGCAGTACTTC,15,TRBJ2-7,-,TRBV12-5,-
CASSQARGVLSYEQYF,TGCGCCAGCAGCCAAGCCCGGGGGGTCCTCTCCTACGAGCAGTACTTC,16,TRBJ2-7,-,TRBV4-3,TRBD2
CASNDPPGTQYF,TGTGCCAGCAATGACCCACCCGGCACCCAGTACTTC,12,TRBJ2-5,-,TRBV6-6,-
CASGSGRNTGELFF,TGTGCCAGCGGTTCGGGTAGGAACACCGGGGAGCTGTTTTTT,14,TRBJ2-2,-,TRBV6-5,-
CASRTNLEQYF,TGTGCCAGCAGAACCAACCTCGAGCAGTACTTC,11,TRBJ2-7,-,TRBV6-5,-
CASSRTGGAFMTGELFF,TGTGCCAGCAGCAGAACAGGGGGCGCTTTTATGACCGGGGAGCTGTTTTTT,17,TRBJ2-2,-,TRBV11-2,TRBD1
CASSLPNYYNEQFF,TGTGCCAGCAGCCTCCCGAACTATTACAATGAGCAGTTCTTC,14,TRBJ2-1,-,TRBV11-1,-
CASSIASSTDTQYF,TGTGCCAGTAGCATCGCGTCTAGCACAGATACGCAGTATTTT,14,TRBJ2-3,once,TRBV19,-
CAWRLAGGFF,TGTGCCTGGAGACTAGCGGGAGGGTTCTTC,10,TRBJ2-1,-,TRBV30,TRBD2
CASSHPLAGGGQEQFF,TGTGCCAGCAGCCATCCACTAGCGGGAGGTGGGCAAGAGCAGTTCTTC,16,TRBJ2-1,-,TRBV7-9,TRBD2
CASSTRKNEAFF,TGTGCCAGTAGTACGCGAAAGAATGAAGCTTTCTTT,12,TRBJ1-1,-,TRBV19,-
CASRGDFPSSYEQYF,TGTGCCAGCAGGGGGGACTTCCCTTCCTCCTACGAGCAGTACTTC,15,TRBJ2-7,-,TRBV2,-
CASNQGTGEISNQPQHF,TGTGCCAGCAACCAAGGGACAGGGGAAATTAGCAATCAGCCCCAGCATTTT,17,TRBJ1-5,-,TRBV7-4,TRBD1
CASSQAMIGTVGYEQYF,TGCGCCAGCAGCCAAGCAATGATAGGCACAGTAGGATACGAGCAGTACTTC,17,TRBJ2-7,-,TRBV4-1,-
CASGGTSAWEDTQYF,TGTGCCAGTGGCGGGACTAGCGCTTGGGAAGATACGCAGTATTTT,15,TRBJ2-3,-,TRBV2,TRBD2
CASSLDRENEQFF,TGTGCCAGCAGCTTGGACAGGGAGAATGAGCAGTTCTTC,13,TRBJ2-1,-,TRBV7-2,TRBD1
CASSDSRGRNQPQHF,TGTGCCAGCAGTGACTCGAGAGGGCGGAATCAGCCCCAGCATTTT,15,TRBJ1-5,few,TRBV6-4,-
CAWTSGAYEQYF,TGTGCCTGGACTAGCGGAGCCTACGAGCAGTACTTC,12,TRBJ2-7,-,TRBV30,TRBD2